The clone carrying this T cell receptor beta chain came up once. Antigen specificity is unknown. V dropped 4 bases and J dropped 8 bases, with 8 bases sitting between them. This CDR3 has 12 amino acids. Germline-derived CDR1 and CDR2 are SGHAT and FQNNGV. This record comes from a study of cytomegalovirus exposure and HLA in healthy donors. The PCR was carried out with 60 Vbeta primers and 13 Jbeta primers. As handled by the study authors: Approximately 11 million of 80 million or so unique TCR beta chains were shared, per a later count. The assay was immunoSEQ multiplex PCR, and TCRdb's table has in-frame clones only and misses some. V and J calls plus clone size are reproduced from that table; the DNA served to infer D and trimming. The table records approximately 130,000 clones, 75% of them present only once. The study's findings and limits: Cytomegalovirus association was listed for about 150 TCR beta chains.

V and J are TRBV11-2 and TRBJ1-4; D ambiguous. The sequence was obtained from a woman aged 40 to 50 in good health and CMV-seropositive. Specimen: PBMCs. The CDR3 here is CASSSYGEKLFF. Written as DNA, the CDR3 is TGTGCCAGCAGCTCATACGGGGAAAAACTGTTTTTT.